Following are 11 T cell receptor beta chains from one sample sequenced in a study of T cell responses to AZD1222 COVID-19 vaccine. The data were produced by immunoSEQ multiplex PCR, yet TCRdb's version contains in-frame clones alone and is incomplete. The sample has 120,000 to 150,000 clones, 88% seen once. Sequencing was performed on peripheral blood, taken on day 0 of AZD1222 vaccination. These receptors all stem from an adult in good health.

The chain uses TRBV7-2 and TRBJ2-1; 13 nucleotides line up with TRBD2. Trimming removed 5 bases from V and 6 bases from J; junction bases left unmatched: 7. This CDR3 contains 16 residues. CDR1 is SGHTA and CDR2 is FQGNSA in the germline V gene. CDR3 in amino acids: CASSGGLAGAPNEQFF. The CDR3 DNA is TGTGCCAGCAGCGGTGGACTAGCGGGAGCGCCCAATGAGCAGTTCTTC. Using reference TRBV7-2 and TRBJ2-1 for the parts outside the CDR3, the full variable domain is GAGVSQSPSNKVTEKGKDVELRCDPISGHTALYWYRQSLGQGLEFLIYFQGNSAPDKSGLPSDRFSAERTGGSVSTLTIQRTQQEDSAVYLCASSGGLAGAPNEQFFGPGTRLTVL.

The chain carries TRBV10-1 and TRBJ2-3, with D uncertain. Germline V lookup: CDR1 WNHNN, CDR2 SYGVQD (reference sequence). This CDR3 is 12 amino acids long. Trimming removed 6 bases from V and 0 bases from J, with 4 bases in between. The CDR3 reads CASSYSTDTQYF. Here the CDR3 DNA reads TGCGCCAGCAGCTATAGCACAGATACGCAGTATTTT.

This chain connects TRBV6-2 or TRBV6-3 to TRBJ1-1, with 9 positions matching TRBD1. J gave up 8 bases and V 4 bases, and 8 bases lay outside the gene matches. This CDR3 region has 14 residues. CDR1 MNHEY and CDR2 SVGEGT come from the germline V gene. The CDR3 loop is CASSWGRQGDEAFF. CDR3 bases: TGTGCCAGCAGTTGGGGTAGACAGGGGGACGAAGCTTTCTTT.

The V and J genes are TRBV6-2 or TRBV6-3 and TRBJ2-7; D is undetermined. The V gene's germline CDR1 is MNHEY and CDR2 SVGEGT. The CDR3 consists of 11 residues. The V gene lost 4 bases and the J gene lost 2 bases, with 3 bases spanning the gap. The CDR3 region has the DNA TGTGCCAGCAGTTCCCCCTACGAGCAGTACTTC. It is translated as CASSSPYEQYF.

This clone turned up a few times. J is TRBJ2-7 and V is TRBV30; D may be TRBD2 (6 bases). Per germline, CDR1 GTSNPN and CDR2 SVGIG (reference sequence). With 4 bases removed from V and 2 bases from J, the gap between germline ends came to 9 bases. The length of the CDR3 is 12 residues. CDR3 bases: TGTGCCTGGAAGCGGGCTGCCTACGAGCAGTACTTC. This encodes CAWKRAAYEQYF.

The chain employs TRBV19 and TRBJ1-1; 7 positions match TRBD1. The V gene's germline CDR1 is LNHDA and CDR2 SQIVND (reference sequence). This CDR3 contains 17 residues. Unmatched junction bases numbered 16, after V lost 5 bases and J lost 4 bases. The CDR3: CASSPHRGHGHATEAFF. The CDR3, as DNA: TGTGCCAGTAGTCCTCACAGGGGACATGGACATGCCACTGAAGCTTTCTTT.

The chain is built from TRBV24-1 and TRBJ1-5, with D perhaps matching TRBD1 (5 bases). Per the germline V gene, CDR1 is KGHDR and CDR2 is SFDVKD. The CDR3 is 13 residues long. V lost 6 bases and J 1 base, leaving 6 bases between the germline ends. The CDR3 protein is CATSWGSNQPQHF. The CDR3 coding sequence is TGTGCCACCAGTTGGGGGAGCAATCAGCCCCAGCATTTT.

This chain connects TRBV19 to TRBJ2-1; a weak D match, TRBD2 (6 bases). The CDR3 contains 13 residues. The V end lost 6 bases, the J end lost 8 bases, and 14 bases lay between the germline ends. Germline CDR1 is LNHDA and CDR2 is SQIVND (reference sequence). CDR3 loop: CASSGSNRYEQFF. The DNA for the CDR3 is TGTGCCAGTAGCGGGAGTAATCGCTATGAGCAGTTCTTC.

This clone was observed a few times. V is TRBV4-1 and J is TRBJ1-2, with 9 bases lining up with TRBD1. The germline gives CDR1 MGHRA, CDR2 YSYEKL. There are 15 residues in the CDR3. V was clipped by 7 bases and J by 7 bases; unmatched bases: 13. This CDR3 is CASTLAPTGGGGYTF. In nucleotides, the CDR3 is TGCGCCAGCACCTTAGCCCCGACAGGGGGAGGTGGCTACACCTTC.

This rearrangement joins TRBV2 to TRBJ1-4, with D unresolved. The CDR3 runs to 14 residues. The germline gives CDR1 SNHLY, CDR2 FYNNEI. Trimming left V 3 bases short and J 8 bases short, with 13 bases between. CDR3 bases: TGTGCCAGCAGTGAGGGCAGTAATAGAGAAAAACTGTTTTTT. Protein sequence: CASSEGSNREKLFF.

The rearrangement links TRBV21-1 to TRBJ2-3; TRBD2 is the table's D call, not checked against the DNA. TRBV21-1 represents a pseudogene. This CDR3 is 15 amino acids long. The CDR3 bases are TGTGCCAGCAGCAATTTGGTGAGGGTCTCAAATACGCAGTATTTT. Residues: CASSNLVRVSNTQYF.